The T cell receptor beta chain under discussion was sequenced for a study of blood T cell repertoires in COVID-19. Across the whole study: Acute-phase and convalescent COVID-19 samples originated in the United States, Italy and Spain. Sample material is recorded as cDNA or gDNA derived from T cells, B-cell-depleted T cells, or PBMCs.

As handled by the study authors: Amplification of reference gene primers provided the estimated nucleated cell counts. The assay was immunoSEQ multiplex PCR, and TCRdb's table has in-frame clones only and misses some. That table is the source of V, J and clone size, and D and trimming were worked out from the DNA. Of about 160,000 clones listed, 65% to 85% were seen once; the top ten hold 2.9%. The CDR3 is 13 amino acids. Looked up from germline, CDR1 is SGHRS and CDR2 is YFSETQ. The ends were cut back, 0 bases at V and 6 bases at J, with 9 bases in the middle. Concerning this clone itself: The same CDR3 arises from other DNA sequences in this sample as well.

The clonotype was recovered from an older woman with acute or convalescent COVID-19. Sequencing was performed on peripheral blood. The rearrangement uses TRBV5-1 and TRBJ1-2, with D possibly being TRBD1 (6 bases). The CDR3 region has the DNA TGCGCCAGCAGCTTGGACAGGGTTGATGGCTACACCTTC. It is translated as CASSLDRVDGYTF. The full variable domain, its missing parts supplied by reference TRBV5-1 and TRBJ1-2, is KAGVTQTPRYLIKTRGQQVTLSCSPISGHRSVSWYQQTPGQGLQFLFEYFSETQRNKGNFPGRFSGRQFSNSRSEMNVSTLELGDSALYLCASSLDRVDGYTFGSGTRLTVV.